This T cell receptor beta chain is drawn from a study of T cell changes during pregnancy in multiple sclerosis. Method: immunoSEQ multiplex PCR; TCRdb's copy keeps in-frame clones and lacks some. The sample has 85,000 to 130,000 clones, 85% to 95% seen once. CDR3 length: 15 amino acids. V shed 5 bases, J shed 4 bases, and the junction held 10 bases outside the gene matches. Germline loops: CDR1 LNHDA, CDR2 SQIVND (reference sequence). The sequencing used peripheral blood, collected after pregnancy. J is TRBJ1-2 and V is TRBV19; 7 nucleotides align to TRBD1. This clonotype was sampled from a female donor with multiple sclerosis, enrolled in a pregnancy study. The CDR3 DNA reads as TGTGCCAGTAGTCCCCGGGACAGAGAGAGCTATGGCTACACCTTC. The encoded protein is CASSPRDRESYGYTF.